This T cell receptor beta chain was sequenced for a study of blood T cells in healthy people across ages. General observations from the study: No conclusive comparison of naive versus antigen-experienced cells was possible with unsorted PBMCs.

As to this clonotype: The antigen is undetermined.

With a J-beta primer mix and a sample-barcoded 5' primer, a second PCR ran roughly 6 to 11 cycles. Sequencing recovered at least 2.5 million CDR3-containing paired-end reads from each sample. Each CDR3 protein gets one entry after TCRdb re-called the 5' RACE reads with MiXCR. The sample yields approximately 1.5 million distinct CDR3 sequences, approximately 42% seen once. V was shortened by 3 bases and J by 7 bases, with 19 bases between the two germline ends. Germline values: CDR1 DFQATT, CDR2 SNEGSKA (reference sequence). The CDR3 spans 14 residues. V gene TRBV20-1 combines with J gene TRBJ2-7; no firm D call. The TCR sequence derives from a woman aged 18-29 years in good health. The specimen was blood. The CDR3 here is CSASPGGPYNEQYF. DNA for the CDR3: TGCAGTGCTAGTCCGGGCGGACCCTACAATGAGCAGTACTTC.